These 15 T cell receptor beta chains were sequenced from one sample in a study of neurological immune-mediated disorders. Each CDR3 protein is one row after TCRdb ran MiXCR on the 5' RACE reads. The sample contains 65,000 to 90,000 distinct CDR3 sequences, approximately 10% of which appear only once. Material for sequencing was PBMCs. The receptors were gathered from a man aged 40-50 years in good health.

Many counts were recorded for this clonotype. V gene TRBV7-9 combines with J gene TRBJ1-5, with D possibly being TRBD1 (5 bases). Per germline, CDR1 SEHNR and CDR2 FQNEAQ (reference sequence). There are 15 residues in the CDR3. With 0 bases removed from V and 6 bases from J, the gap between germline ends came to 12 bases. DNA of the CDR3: TGTGCCAGCAGCTTAGCGGAGGCAGGGAGTCAGCCCCAGCATTTT. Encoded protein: CASSLAEAGSQPQHF.

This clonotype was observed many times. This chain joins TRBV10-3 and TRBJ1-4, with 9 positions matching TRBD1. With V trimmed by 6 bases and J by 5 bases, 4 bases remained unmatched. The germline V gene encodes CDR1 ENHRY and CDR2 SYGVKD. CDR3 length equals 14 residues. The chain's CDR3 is CAIRSGTGNEKLFF. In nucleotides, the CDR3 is TGTGCCATCAGGAGCGGGACAGGGAATGAAAAACTGTTTTTT.

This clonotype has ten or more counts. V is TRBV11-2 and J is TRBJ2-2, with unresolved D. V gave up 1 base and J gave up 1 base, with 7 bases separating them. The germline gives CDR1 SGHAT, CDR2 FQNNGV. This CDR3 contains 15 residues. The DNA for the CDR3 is TGTGCCAGCAGCTTAGGGGTGTTGAACACCGGGGAGCTGTTTTTT. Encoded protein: CASSLGVLNTGELFF.

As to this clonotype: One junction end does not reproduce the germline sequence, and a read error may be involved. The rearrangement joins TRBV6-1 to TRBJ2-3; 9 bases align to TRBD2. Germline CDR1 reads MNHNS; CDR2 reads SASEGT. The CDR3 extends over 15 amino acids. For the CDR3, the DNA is TGTGCCAGCAGCTTCGTAGCGGGAGCAGCAGATATGCAGTATTTT. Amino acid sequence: CASSFVAGAADMQYF.

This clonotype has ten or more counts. The chain's CDR3 is CASTLEGGSPTEAFF. CDR3 coding DNA: TGTGCCAGCACCCTTGAAGGGGGGTCCCCCACTGAAGCTTTCTTT. The chain uses TRBV11-2 and TRBJ1-1, with D perhaps TRBD1 (6 bases). This CDR3 is 15 amino acids long. V was pared by 7 bases and J by 4 bases, with 19 bases between. Germline CDR1 SGHAT, CDR2 FQNNGV.

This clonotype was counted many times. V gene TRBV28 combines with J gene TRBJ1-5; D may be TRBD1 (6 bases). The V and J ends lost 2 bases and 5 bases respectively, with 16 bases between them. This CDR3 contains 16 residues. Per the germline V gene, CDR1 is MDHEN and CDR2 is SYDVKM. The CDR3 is CASSLGVPTGYQPQHF. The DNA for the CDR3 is TGTGCCAGCAGTTTAGGGGTCCCCACAGGGTATCAGCCCCAGCATTTT.

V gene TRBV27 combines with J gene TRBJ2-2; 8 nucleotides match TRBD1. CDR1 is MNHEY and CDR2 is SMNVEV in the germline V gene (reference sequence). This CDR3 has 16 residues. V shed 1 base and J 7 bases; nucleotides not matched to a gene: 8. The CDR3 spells CASSLLGRGQVGELFF. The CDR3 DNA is TGTGCCAGCAGTTTATTGGGCAGGGGGCAGGTCGGGGAGCTGTTTTTT.

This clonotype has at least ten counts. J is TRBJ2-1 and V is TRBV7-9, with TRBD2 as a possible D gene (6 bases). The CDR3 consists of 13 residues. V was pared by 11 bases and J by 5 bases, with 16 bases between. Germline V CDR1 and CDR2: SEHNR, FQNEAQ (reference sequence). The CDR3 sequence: CACLGGPNNEQFF. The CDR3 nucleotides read TGTGCCTGTCTGGGGGGACCAAACAATGAGCAGTTCTTC.

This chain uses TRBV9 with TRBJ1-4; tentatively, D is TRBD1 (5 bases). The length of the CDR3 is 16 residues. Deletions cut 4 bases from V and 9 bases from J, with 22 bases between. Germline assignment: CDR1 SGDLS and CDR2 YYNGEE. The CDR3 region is CASSLGGKQVGKKLFF. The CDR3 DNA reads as TGTGCCAGCAGCTTGGGTGGAAAACAGGTTGGAAAAAAACTGTTTTTT.

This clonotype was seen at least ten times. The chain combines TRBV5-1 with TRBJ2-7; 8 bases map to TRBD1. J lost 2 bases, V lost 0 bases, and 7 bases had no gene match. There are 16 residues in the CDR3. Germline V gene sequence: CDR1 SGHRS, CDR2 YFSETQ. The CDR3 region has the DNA TGCGCCAGCAGCTTGGTACGGACAGGGAAAACCTACGAGCAGTACTTC. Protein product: CASSLVRTGKTYEQYF.

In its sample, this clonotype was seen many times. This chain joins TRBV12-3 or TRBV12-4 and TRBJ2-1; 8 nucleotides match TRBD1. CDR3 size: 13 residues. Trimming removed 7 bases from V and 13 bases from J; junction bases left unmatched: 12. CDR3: CASTFTGGPGQFF. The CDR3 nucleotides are TGTGCCAGCACCTTTACAGGGGGGCCGGGACAGTTCTTC.

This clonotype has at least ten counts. The CDR3 spells CAGGGDYGYTF. CDR3 coding DNA: TGTGCCGGCGGGGGGGACTATGGCTACACCTTC. The chain combines TRBV7-9 with TRBJ1-2; D perhaps matches TRBD1 (5 bases). V shed 11 bases and J shed 3 bases, with 10 bases lying between them. There are 11 residues in the CDR3. Germline V gives CDR1 SEHNR, CDR2 FQNEAQ (reference sequence).

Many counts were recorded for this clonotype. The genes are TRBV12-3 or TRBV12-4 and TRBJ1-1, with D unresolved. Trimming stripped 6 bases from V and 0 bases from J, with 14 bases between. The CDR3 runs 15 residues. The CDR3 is CASSSIGFMNTEAFF. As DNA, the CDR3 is TGTGCCAGCAGCTCCATTGGGTTCATGAACACTGAAGCTTTCTTT.

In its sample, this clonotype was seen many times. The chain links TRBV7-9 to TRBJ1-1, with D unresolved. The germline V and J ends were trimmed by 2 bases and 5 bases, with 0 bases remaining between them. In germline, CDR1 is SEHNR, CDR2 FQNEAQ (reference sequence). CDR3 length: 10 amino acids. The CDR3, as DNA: TGTGCCAGCAGCTTAACTGAAGCTTTCTTT. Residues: CASSLTEAFF.

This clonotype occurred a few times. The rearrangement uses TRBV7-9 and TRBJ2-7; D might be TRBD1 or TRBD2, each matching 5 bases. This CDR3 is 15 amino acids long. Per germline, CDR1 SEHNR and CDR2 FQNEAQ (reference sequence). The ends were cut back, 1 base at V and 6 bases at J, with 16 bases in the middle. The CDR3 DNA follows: TGTGCCAGCAGCTTAGTCAAAGGGGCCGGGGCCGAGCAGTACTTC. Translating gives CASSLVKGAGAEQYF.